The present T cell receptor (beta chain) was sequenced within a study of regulatory T cells in long-lasting Graves disease. The study, taken as a whole, reports: TRBV28, TRBJ1-2 and TRBJ2-5 were favored in persistent disease. Persistent patients shared more public clonotypes (roughly 2,500) than new patients (approximately 970).

Sample time point: newly diagnosed GD, antithyroid drugs for less than 3 months. Making the TCR library involved RNA that had been extracted from PBMCs. As a group, patients came from one endocrinology department in Xi'an, China. Germline CDR1 SGHKS, CDR2 YYEKEE (reference sequence). The ends were cut back, 0 bases at V and 9 bases at J, with 8 bases in the middle. This CDR3 comprises 12 residues. Libraries of TCR beta came from iRepertoire HTBI primers plus Arm-PCR of CDR3 regions. TCRdb reanalysed the multiplex PCR reads using MiXCR and keeps one entry per CDR3 protein. The sample has some 320,000 distinct CDR3 sequences, about a sixth seen once; the top ten hold about 38%. This clonotype appeared many times. Antigen unknown.

Specimen: peripheral blood mononuclear cells (PBMCs), collected at new diagnosis, from a patient treated with antithyroid drugs. This rearrangement joins TRBV5-5 to TRBJ2-3, with D tentatively TRBD2 (6 bases). The source of this sequence is a female donor with Graves disease. The CDR3: CASSLAGVTQYF. The CDR3 DNA follows: TGTGCCAGCAGCTTGGCGGGGGTCACGCAGTATTTT.